Listed below are T cell receptor beta chains from one sample, sequenced in a study of monozygotic twins with inflammatory bowel disease. TCRdb reworked the 5' RACE reads into one entry per CDR3 protein, no DNA. The specimen's table records roughly 320,000 distinct CDR3 sequences. Input material: blood. These receptors were obtained from a human donor with ulcerative colitis or Crohn's disease, or a healthy co-twin of an affected twin (not recorded which). CDR3s include the opening cysteine and the closing phenylalanine or tryptophan.

J: TRBJ2-2
V: TRBV5-1
CDR3: CASSRDRGRDGELFF

J: TRBJ2-5
V: TRBV20-1
CDR3: CSAHEGLIGETQYF

J: TRBJ2-3
V: TRBV7-9
CDR3: CASSYGLGIATQYF

J: TRBJ1-1
V: TRBV2
CDR3: CASSTGTSRGFTEAFF

J: TRBJ1-1
V: TRBV3-1
CDR3: CASSQATDLLGQAFF

J: TRBJ1-2
V: TRBV28
CDR3: CASSLDRYGYTF

J: TRBJ2-6
V: TRBV29-1
CDR3: CSVQHTSSGANVLTF

J: TRBJ1-1
V: TRBV4-3
CDR3: CASSPGHSSGNTEAFF

J: TRBJ2-5
V: TRBV6-5
CDR3: CASSYSGLNQETQYF

J: TRBJ1-2
V: TRBV24-1
CDR3: CATSDWASNYGYTF

J: TRBJ2-7
V: TRBV6-1
CDR3: CASSQPGTASYEQYF

J: TRBJ2-1
V: TRBV20-1
CDR3: CSARESPNAYNEQFF

J: TRBJ1-1
V: TRBV9
CDR3: CASSVATGGYTEAFF

J: TRBJ1-4
V: TRBV20-1
CDR3: CSASDWTEWRLFF

J: TRBJ1-2
V: TRBV18
CDR3: CASSPQKGSIGYTF

J: TRBJ1-5
V: TRBV9
CDR3: CASSVKSNQPQHF

J: TRBJ1-2
V: TRBV7-8
CDR3: CASSSPTGGQGYTF

J: TRBJ2-3
V: TRBV7-2
CDR3: CASSSRGSGADTQYF

J: TRBJ2-7
V: TRBV20-1
CDR3: CSARESRGNHEQYF

J: TRBJ2-7
V: TRBV10-3
CDR3: CAISESGTGEYEQYF

J: TRBJ1-1
V: TRBV18
CDR3: CASSSGQSTEAFF

J: TRBJ2-1
V: TRBV18
CDR3: CASSQGLVNEQFF

J: TRBJ2-5
V: TRBV7-9
CDR3: CASSSRVRGETQYF

J: TRBJ2-7
V: TRBV6-1
CDR3: CASSGTGQTYEQYF

J: TRBJ2-7
V: TRBV28
CDR3: CASSSVDRDAGYF

J: TRBJ2-7
V: TRBV19
CDR3: CASRSGYLSYEQYF